Sequencing of this T cell receptor beta chain was carried out in a study of shared clonotypes between healthy human individuals. Study details: Per donor, three plates held CD4 naive cells, three held CD4 memory, two held CD8 naive and one held CD8 memory.

The CDR3 totals 12 residues. The germline V gene encodes CDR1 SEHNR and CDR2 FQNEAQ (reference sequence). Trimming removed 1 base at V and 8 bases at J, with 8 bases between. Deep was the level used in running the assay. Several immunoSEQ plates received, in even portions, the genomic DNA of each subset. TCRdb keeps only in-frame clones here, not all; method: immunoSEQ multiplex PCR. The sample holds 1.5 million to 2.5 million clones, about 95% seen once. CD45RO-negative CD8 cells positively selected for CCR7 made up the naive population, which excluded terminally differentiated effector memory CD45RA+ cells. Details on this clone: Its antigen is as yet unknown.

The study, taken as a whole, reports: Among the subsets, naive ones generally showed larger estimated richness than memory ones.

This clonotype originated in a man aged 18 to 35 in good health. The gene calls are TRBV7-9 and TRBJ1-1; D uncertain. Sequences were obtained from naive CD8+ T cells sorted from blood. The CDR3 loop is CASSLVAGEAFF. The CDR3 DNA sequence: TGTGCCAGCAGCTTAGTAGCGGGGGAAGCTTTCTTT.